The source of this TCR beta chain is a study of T cells expressing NK-cell markers (dated by TCRdb to the early 2020s). At the level of the whole study: In sorted CD3+CD56+NKG2C+, CD3+CD56+NKG2C- and CD3+CD56-NKG2C+ T-cell subsets from several donors, TCR beta-chain repertoires were profiled. Among the eight sequenced donors, only one was HCMV-seronegative, while the other seven were HCMV-seropositive. The eight sequenced donors were randomly selected healthy volunteers, three men and five women. Sequencing of the libraries produced 2 x 150 bp reads on Illumina HiSeq 2000/2500, MiSeq or NextSeq.

Data came from an Illumina HiSeq 2000. TCR beta cDNA libraries were made by 5'RACE template switching that added a universal primer site and unique molecular identifiers. cDNA synthesis was primed from the TCR beta constant segment and was followed by two successive PCR amplification steps. In the paper's pipeline: MIGEC was used to demultiplex reads and group reads by UMI, and MiTCR was used to assemble and quantify clonotypes. Only TCR cDNA sequences supported by at least two reads were kept to exclude erroneous sequences. The tcR package was used for downstream repertoire analysis, with clonotypes matched between fractions based on CDR3 nucleotide sequence plus V segment. VDJmatch was used to annotate antigen specificity against VDJdb, with one amino acid substitution allowed in CDR3. TCRdb reprocessed the reads and assigns one entry to each CDR3 protein sequence, leaving out DNA. TCRdb, rather than the study authors, made the V and J calls. The sample table records over 350,000 distinct CDR3 sequences. Approximately 11% of the sample is held by the ten biggest clonotypes.

According to the germline V gene (reference sequence), CDR1 reads GTSNPN and CDR2 reads SVGIG. The CDR3 sequence holds 13 residues, the cysteine and phenylalanine included. A DNA sequence was not provided. Paper-wide results and their limitations: It remained unclear whether the expanded NKG2C-expressing T cell clones were specific for HCMV antigens. In several donors, the dominant CD3+CD56+NKG2C+ clonotypes ranked among the top 10 CD8+ clonotypes, making up about 1.0-7.5% of CD8+ T cells. Those dominant clonotypes were again the most abundant among CD3+CD56-NKG2C+ cells in a handful of donors, at about 25-60.1%.

Concerning this clonotype itself: Its target antigen remains unknown.

HCMV serostatus was determined by detecting HCMV-specific IgG in serum with a commercial ELISA kit. Peripheral blood mononuclear cells were isolated from blood by Ficoll density gradient centrifugation. The TCR comes from a woman aged 45-59 years in good health. Donor details come from another sample of the same person, matched by shared clones. The sequenced material came from blood T cells: a sorted CD56 or NKG2C T cell subset, CD4+ or CD8+ T cells, or bulk PBMC T cells (not recorded which). The rearrangement joined TRBV30 to TRBJ2-3; lacking DNA, the TRBD1 call made by TCRdb goes unchecked. The CDR3 is CAFRDRVKDTQYF.